The clone carrying this T cell receptor beta chain was detected a few times. MiXCR, applied by TCRdb to the 5' RACE reads, yields one record per CDR3 protein. The sample contains 650,000 to 750,000 distinct CDR3 sequences, less than 25% of which appear only once. The CDR3 covers 16 residues. Unmatched junction bases numbered 10, after V lost 0 bases and J lost 2 bases. Germline V gene lookup returns CDR1 DFQATT and CDR2 SNEGSKA (reference sequence). These data are taken from a study of identical twins. These same records also appear under a second study, on T cells expressing NK-cell markers.

The chain combines TRBV20-1 with TRBJ2-7; TRBD2 aligns across 7 bases. The origin of this receptor is a woman between 18 and 29 years old in good health. Sequencing used PBMCs. This chain's CDR3 is CSARDTGMTSPYEQYF. In DNA, the CDR3 is TGCAGTGCTAGAGATACGGGTATGACTAGCCCCTACGAGCAGTACTTC.